Listed below are T cell receptor beta chains from one sample, sequenced in a study of CD8+ T cells in alopecia areata. Assay: immunoSEQ multiplex PCR; the TCRdb copy retains only in-frame clones and omits some. The sample includes 120,000 to 150,000 clones, roughly 48% of them seen just once. The specimen sequenced was CD4+ T cells sorted from blood. The origin of the receptors is a human donor with alopecia areata. CDR3s include the opening cysteine and the closing phenylalanine or tryptophan. D genes are given only for firm matches. Not every row has a clone size; where given, it reads once, few, many or a size class.

clone_size: -
cdr3_length: 12
d_call: TRBD1
j_call: TRBJ2-5
v_call: TRBV2
cdr3_nt: TGTGCCAGAGGGACAGGGCAAGAGACCCAGTACTTC
cdr3_aa: CARGTGQETQYF

clone_size: -
cdr3_length: 13
d_call: -
j_call: TRBJ2-7
v_call: TRBV29-1
cdr3_nt: TGCAGCGTCCAACCCGGGACAACTGGCGAGCAGTACTTC
cdr3_aa: CSVQPGTTGEQYF

clone_size: -
cdr3_length: 13
d_call: -
j_call: TRBJ2-5
v_call: TRBV6-5
cdr3_nt: TGTGCCAGCAGTGTGACAGGCTTGGCGACCCAGTACTTC
cdr3_aa: CASSVTGLATQYF

clone_size: -
cdr3_length: 14
d_call: -
j_call: TRBJ2-5
v_call: TRBV5-1
cdr3_nt: TGCGCCAGCAGCTTGAATACAGTCCAAGAGACCCAGTACTTC
cdr3_aa: CASSLNTVQETQYF

clone_size: -
cdr3_length: 14
d_call: -
j_call: TRBJ1-5
v_call: TRBV29-1
cdr3_nt: TGCAGCGTTGAAGTGGGTTCGGGGAATCAGCCCCAGCATTTT
cdr3_aa: CSVEVGSGNQPQHF

clone_size: -
cdr3_length: 15
d_call: -
j_call: TRBJ2-1
v_call: TRBV4-2
cdr3_nt: TGTGCCAGCAGCGACGTAGGAGGGAGTGGTAATGAGCAGTTCTTC
cdr3_aa: CASSDVGGSGNEQFF

clone_size: once
cdr3_length: 14
d_call: -
j_call: TRBJ2-1
v_call: TRBV29-1
cdr3_nt: TGCAGCGTTGTTACGGGGCGACTACGGAATGAGCAGTTCTTC
cdr3_aa: CSVVTGRLRNEQFF

clone_size: -
cdr3_length: 13
d_call: -
j_call: TRBJ2-3
v_call: TRBV5-4
cdr3_nt: TGTGCCAGCAGCTTGTGGGAAGGGAATACGCAGTATTTT
cdr3_aa: CASSLWEGNTQYF

clone_size: -
cdr3_length: 16
d_call: TRBD1
j_call: TRBJ2-7
v_call: TRBV9
cdr3_nt: TGTGCCAGCAGCGTAGATGTTTCGGGACAGATCTACGAGCAGTACTTC
cdr3_aa: CASSVDVSGQIYEQYF

clone_size: -
cdr3_length: 14
d_call: TRBD2
j_call: TRBJ2-7
v_call: TRBV28
cdr3_nt: TGTGCCAGCAGTACAAGCGGGATTAAACACGAGCAGTACTTC
cdr3_aa: CASSTSGIKHEQYF

clone_size: few
cdr3_length: 14
d_call: -
j_call: TRBJ2-7
v_call: TRBV23-1
cdr3_nt: TGCGCCAGCAGTCAGGGCTCTCAGTCCTACGAGCAGTACTTC
cdr3_aa: CASSQGSQSYEQYF

clone_size: few
cdr3_length: 12
d_call: -
j_call: TRBJ2-4
v_call: TRBV7-2
cdr3_nt: TGTGCCAGCAGCTTAGCGTTTAGGGATCAGTACTTC
cdr3_aa: CASSLAFRDQYF

clone_size: -
cdr3_length: 15
d_call: TRBD1
j_call: TRBJ1-2
v_call: TRBV7-2
cdr3_nt: TGTGCCAGCAGCTCTAGAAGGACAGGGGAAGACGGCTACACCTTC
cdr3_aa: CASSSRRTGEDGYTF

clone_size: -
cdr3_length: 15
d_call: -
j_call: TRBJ1-5
v_call: TRBV27
cdr3_nt: TGTGCCAGCAGTCCTCGTAGGGCTAGCAATCAGCCCCAGCATTTT
cdr3_aa: CASSPRRASNQPQHF

clone_size: many
cdr3_length: 17
d_call: -
j_call: TRBJ2-5
v_call: TRBV7-3
cdr3_nt: TGTGCCAGCAGCCCCGGATGGGGACAACCCCACCAAGAGACCCAGTACTTC
cdr3_aa: CASSPGWGQPHQETQYF

clone_size: -
cdr3_length: 13
d_call: TRBD1
j_call: TRBJ2-3
v_call: TRBV5-5
cdr3_nt: TGTGCCAGCAGCCAGACACAGGGGGATACGCAGTATTTT
cdr3_aa: CASSQTQGDTQYF

clone_size: -
cdr3_length: 13
d_call: -
j_call: TRBJ1-1
v_call: TRBV5-1
cdr3_nt: TGCGCCAGCAGTCGCATCGTGAACACTGAAGCTTTCTTT
cdr3_aa: CASSRIVNTEAFF

clone_size: few
cdr3_length: 14
d_call: TRBD2
j_call: TRBJ2-3
v_call: TRBV29-1
cdr3_nt: TGCAGCGTTACTAGCGGGAGCTCGGCAGATACGCAGTATTTT
cdr3_aa: CSVTSGSSADTQYF

clone_size: -
cdr3_length: 14
d_call: -
j_call: TRBJ2-1
v_call: TRBV27
cdr3_nt: TGTGCCAGCAGTTTATCGACGCATGGTAATGAGCAGTTCTTC
cdr3_aa: CASSLSTHGNEQFF

clone_size: -
cdr3_length: 16
d_call: -
j_call: TRBJ2-1
v_call: TRBV11-2
cdr3_nt: TGTGCCAGCAGACACTACCGGACTTCCTCCTACAATGAGCAGTTCTTC
cdr3_aa: CASRHYRTSSYNEQFF

clone_size: -
cdr3_length: 13
d_call: -
j_call: TRBJ2-3
v_call: TRBV29-1
cdr3_nt: TGCAGCGTTGGGGGACGGCTCACAGATACGCAGTATTTT
cdr3_aa: CSVGGRLTDTQYF

clone_size: -
cdr3_length: 16
d_call: TRBD1
j_call: TRBJ1-2
v_call: TRBV7-2
cdr3_nt: TGTGCCAGCAGCTTAGAGGGGACAGGGATCGCCTATGGCTACACCTTC
cdr3_aa: CASSLEGTGIAYGYTF

clone_size: once
cdr3_length: 14
d_call: -
j_call: TRBJ2-1
v_call: TRBV25-1
cdr3_nt: TGTGCCAGCAGTGTACTAGCTTTGGTCGATGAGCAGTTCTTC
cdr3_aa: CASSVLALVDEQFF

clone_size: -
cdr3_length: 15
d_call: -
j_call: TRBJ2-5
v_call: TRBV6-5
cdr3_nt: TGTGCCAGCAGTTACACCCCGGTCAGCGTGTGGACCCAGTACTTC
cdr3_aa: CASSYTPVSVWTQYF

clone_size: -
cdr3_length: 14
d_call: -
j_call: TRBJ2-5
v_call: TRBV2
cdr3_nt: TGTGCCAGCGGGCTAGATTGGCACCAAGAGACCCAGTACTTC
cdr3_aa: CASGLDWHQETQYF

clone_size: -
cdr3_length: 13
d_call: -
j_call: TRBJ1-1
v_call: TRBV14
cdr3_nt: TGTGCCAGCAGCCCCTCTTTGGGCACTGAAGCTTTCTTT
cdr3_aa: CASSPSLGTEAFF

clone_size: -
cdr3_length: 14
d_call: TRBD2
j_call: TRBJ2-3
v_call: TRBV5-6
cdr3_nt: TGTGCCAGCAGGAGACGGGGGGGGCCGGATACGCAGTATTTT
cdr3_aa: CASRRRGGPDTQYF

clone_size: -
cdr3_length: 13
d_call: TRBD1
j_call: TRBJ1-2
v_call: TRBV2
cdr3_nt: TGTGCCAGCAGTTCGGACAGGGGCCATGGCTACACCTTC
cdr3_aa: CASSSDRGHGYTF

clone_size: -
cdr3_length: 12
d_call: TRBD2
j_call: TRBJ2-7
v_call: TRBV30
cdr3_nt: TGTGCCTGGGGGACTAACTCCTACGAGCAGTACTTC
cdr3_aa: CAWGTNSYEQYF

clone_size: -
cdr3_length: 13
d_call: -
j_call: TRBJ1-2
v_call: TRBV27
cdr3_nt: TGTGCCAGCAGTTTAAGAAATAACTATGGCTACACCTTC
cdr3_aa: CASSLRNNYGYTF

clone_size: few
cdr3_length: 16
d_call: TRBD1
j_call: TRBJ1-1
v_call: TRBV18
cdr3_nt: TGTGCCAGCTCACCTGAGATACTGACAGGGCCGAGTGAAGCTTTCTTT
cdr3_aa: CASSPEILTGPSEAFF

clone_size: -
cdr3_length: 15
d_call: TRBD2
j_call: TRBJ2-5
v_call: TRBV7-3
cdr3_nt: TGTGCCAGCAGAACAACCGGGACTAGCAAGGAGACCCAGTACTTC
cdr3_aa: CASRTTGTSKETQYF

clone_size: -
cdr3_length: 13
d_call: -
j_call: TRBJ2-1
v_call: TRBV9
cdr3_nt: TGTGCCAGCAGCTTCCACTCCCGGGCTGAGCAGTTCTTC
cdr3_aa: CASSFHSRAEQFF

clone_size: -
cdr3_length: 14
d_call: TRBD1
j_call: TRBJ1-2
v_call: TRBV7-3
cdr3_nt: TGTGCCAGCAGCCCCTCGGACAGGTTCGATGGCTACACCTTC
cdr3_aa: CASSPSDRFDGYTF

clone_size: once
cdr3_length: 14
d_call: -
j_call: TRBJ1-1
v_call: TRBV9
cdr3_nt: TGTGCCAGCAGCCCGCCGGGACAGAACACTGAAGCTTTCTTT
cdr3_aa: CASSPPGQNTEAFF

clone_size: -
cdr3_length: 15
d_call: TRBD2
j_call: TRBJ2-7
v_call: TRBV13
cdr3_nt: TGTGCCAGCAGGCGTGGAGCGGGAGGGACCTACGAGCAGTACTTC
cdr3_aa: CASRRGAGGTYEQYF

clone_size: few
cdr3_length: 14
d_call: TRBD2
j_call: TRBJ2-7
v_call: TRBV30
cdr3_nt: TGTGCCTGGAGCTATAGCGGGAGGCACTACGAGCAGTACTTC
cdr3_aa: CAWSYSGRHYEQYF

clone_size: -
cdr3_length: 15
d_call: TRBD2
j_call: TRBJ2-7
v_call: TRBV28
cdr3_nt: TGTGCCAGCAGACCAGCAACGGGAGGTTTTGCCGAGCAGTACTTC
cdr3_aa: CASRPATGGFAEQYF

clone_size: few
cdr3_length: 15
d_call: TRBD2
j_call: TRBJ2-7
v_call: TRBV5-1
cdr3_nt: TGCGCCAGCAGCTCGCTAGCGGGAGGAACCTACGAGCAGTACTTC
cdr3_aa: CASSSLAGGTYEQYF

clone_size: -
cdr3_length: 13
d_call: -
j_call: TRBJ1-1
v_call: TRBV5-1
cdr3_nt: TGCGCCAGCGTTAAAGACAGACACACTGAAGCTTTCTTT
cdr3_aa: CASVKDRHTEAFF

clone_size: few
cdr3_length: 13
d_call: -
j_call: TRBJ2-3
v_call: TRBV7-9
cdr3_nt: TGTGCCAGCAGCCCCGGGTCTACAGATACGCAGTATTTT
cdr3_aa: CASSPGSTDTQYF

clone_size: -
cdr3_length: 13
d_call: TRBD1
j_call: TRBJ2-3
v_call: TRBV28
cdr3_nt: TGTGCCAGCAGCAACTATGGACAGGGCACGCAGTATTTT
cdr3_aa: CASSNYGQGTQYF

clone_size: -
cdr3_length: 14
d_call: -
j_call: TRBJ1-1
v_call: TRBV29-1
cdr3_nt: TGCAGCGTTGAAGCGGAGCTGTGGGGGACTGAAGCTTTCTTT
cdr3_aa: CSVEAELWGTEAFF

clone_size: -
cdr3_length: 14
d_call: -
j_call: TRBJ2-7
v_call: TRBV7-3
cdr3_nt: TGTGCCAGCAGCTCAACCGGAGCATCCTACGAGCAGTACTTC
cdr3_aa: CASSSTGASYEQYF

clone_size: -
cdr3_length: 13
d_call: -
j_call: TRBJ2-7
v_call: TRBV27
cdr3_nt: TGTGCCAGCAGTTTCCGCAGCGACTACGAGCAGTACTTC
cdr3_aa: CASSFRSDYEQYF

clone_size: -
cdr3_length: 12
d_call: TRBD1
j_call: TRBJ2-7
v_call: TRBV30
cdr3_nt: TGTGCCTGGAGCTCCGACAGGGACGAGCAGTACTTC
cdr3_aa: CAWSSDRDEQYF

clone_size: -
cdr3_length: 11
d_call: -
j_call: TRBJ2-7
v_call: TRBV28
cdr3_nt: TGTGCCACCTCAACCCGTCCAGAGCAGTACTTC
cdr3_aa: CATSTRPEQYF

clone_size: -
cdr3_length: 10
d_call: -
j_call: TRBJ1-2
v_call: TRBV29-1
cdr3_nt: TGCAGCATTGGACAGTATGGCTACACCTTC
cdr3_aa: CSIGQYGYTF

clone_size: -
cdr3_length: 14
d_call: TRBD1
j_call: TRBJ2-5
v_call: TRBV15
cdr3_nt: TGTGCCACCAGCATTGGACAGGGCGGGGAGACCCAGTACTTC
cdr3_aa: CATSIGQGGETQYF

clone_size: -
cdr3_length: 14
d_call: -
j_call: TRBJ2-4
v_call: TRBV29-1
cdr3_nt: TGCAGCGTTGAAGACCGGGTAGCCAAAAACATTCAGTACTTC
cdr3_aa: CSVEDRVAKNIQYF

clone_size: few
cdr3_length: 15
d_call: TRBD1
j_call: TRBJ1-1
v_call: TRBV14
cdr3_nt: TGTGCCAGCAGCCAGTCCGGGACAGGGCCCTTCGGGGCTTTCTTT
cdr3_aa: CASSQSGTGPFGAFF

clone_size: -
cdr3_length: 15
d_call: -
j_call: TRBJ2-7
v_call: TRBV9
cdr3_nt: TGTGCCAGCAGCGTAACGGCAGGGAAGGGGTACGAGCAGTACTTC
cdr3_aa: CASSVTAGKGYEQYF

clone_size: -
cdr3_length: 16
d_call: TRBD1
j_call: TRBJ2-5
v_call: TRBV9
cdr3_nt: TGTGCCAGCAGCAATCGCCGGGACAGATCACAAGAGACCCAGTACTTC
cdr3_aa: CASSNRRDRSQETQYF

clone_size: -
cdr3_length: 11
d_call: -
j_call: TRBJ2-5
v_call: TRBV6-6
cdr3_nt: TGTGCCAGCAGGCTAGCAGAGACCCAGTACTTC
cdr3_aa: CASRLAETQYF

clone_size: -
cdr3_length: 13
d_call: -
j_call: TRBJ2-7
v_call: TRBV29-1
cdr3_nt: TGCAGCGTTGAAGATCGCAGGTTTGGCGAGCAGTACTTC
cdr3_aa: CSVEDRRFGEQYF